This entry describes one TCR beta chain. The antigen is unknown. This record belongs to a study of shared clonotypes between healthy human individuals. Study results and limitations: Relative to memory subsets, naive subsets generally showed larger estimated richness.

The donor population consisted of healthy HIV-negative adults with no recent acute infections or vaccinations. The CDR3 is 11 residues long. V gave up 4 bases and J gave up 8 bases, with 11 bases separating them. The germline V gene has CDR1 DFQATT and CDR2 SNEGSKA (reference sequence). Sequenced by immunoSEQ multiplex PCR; TCRdb stores in-frame clones only, minus some. Here the sample spans roughly 2.2 million clones, approximately 93% being singletons. The TCR originated in a man aged 18 to 29 in good health. Some clones in this sample may be carry-over from other donors' samples. The sample was naive CD4+ T cells from PBMCs. Subset meaning: CD45RA+ positively selected. The chain couples TRBV20-1 to TRBJ1-2; no definite D call. In DNA form, the CDR3 reads TGCAGTGCTATATATTATCGAGGCTACACCTTC. Translating it yields CSAIYYRGYTF.